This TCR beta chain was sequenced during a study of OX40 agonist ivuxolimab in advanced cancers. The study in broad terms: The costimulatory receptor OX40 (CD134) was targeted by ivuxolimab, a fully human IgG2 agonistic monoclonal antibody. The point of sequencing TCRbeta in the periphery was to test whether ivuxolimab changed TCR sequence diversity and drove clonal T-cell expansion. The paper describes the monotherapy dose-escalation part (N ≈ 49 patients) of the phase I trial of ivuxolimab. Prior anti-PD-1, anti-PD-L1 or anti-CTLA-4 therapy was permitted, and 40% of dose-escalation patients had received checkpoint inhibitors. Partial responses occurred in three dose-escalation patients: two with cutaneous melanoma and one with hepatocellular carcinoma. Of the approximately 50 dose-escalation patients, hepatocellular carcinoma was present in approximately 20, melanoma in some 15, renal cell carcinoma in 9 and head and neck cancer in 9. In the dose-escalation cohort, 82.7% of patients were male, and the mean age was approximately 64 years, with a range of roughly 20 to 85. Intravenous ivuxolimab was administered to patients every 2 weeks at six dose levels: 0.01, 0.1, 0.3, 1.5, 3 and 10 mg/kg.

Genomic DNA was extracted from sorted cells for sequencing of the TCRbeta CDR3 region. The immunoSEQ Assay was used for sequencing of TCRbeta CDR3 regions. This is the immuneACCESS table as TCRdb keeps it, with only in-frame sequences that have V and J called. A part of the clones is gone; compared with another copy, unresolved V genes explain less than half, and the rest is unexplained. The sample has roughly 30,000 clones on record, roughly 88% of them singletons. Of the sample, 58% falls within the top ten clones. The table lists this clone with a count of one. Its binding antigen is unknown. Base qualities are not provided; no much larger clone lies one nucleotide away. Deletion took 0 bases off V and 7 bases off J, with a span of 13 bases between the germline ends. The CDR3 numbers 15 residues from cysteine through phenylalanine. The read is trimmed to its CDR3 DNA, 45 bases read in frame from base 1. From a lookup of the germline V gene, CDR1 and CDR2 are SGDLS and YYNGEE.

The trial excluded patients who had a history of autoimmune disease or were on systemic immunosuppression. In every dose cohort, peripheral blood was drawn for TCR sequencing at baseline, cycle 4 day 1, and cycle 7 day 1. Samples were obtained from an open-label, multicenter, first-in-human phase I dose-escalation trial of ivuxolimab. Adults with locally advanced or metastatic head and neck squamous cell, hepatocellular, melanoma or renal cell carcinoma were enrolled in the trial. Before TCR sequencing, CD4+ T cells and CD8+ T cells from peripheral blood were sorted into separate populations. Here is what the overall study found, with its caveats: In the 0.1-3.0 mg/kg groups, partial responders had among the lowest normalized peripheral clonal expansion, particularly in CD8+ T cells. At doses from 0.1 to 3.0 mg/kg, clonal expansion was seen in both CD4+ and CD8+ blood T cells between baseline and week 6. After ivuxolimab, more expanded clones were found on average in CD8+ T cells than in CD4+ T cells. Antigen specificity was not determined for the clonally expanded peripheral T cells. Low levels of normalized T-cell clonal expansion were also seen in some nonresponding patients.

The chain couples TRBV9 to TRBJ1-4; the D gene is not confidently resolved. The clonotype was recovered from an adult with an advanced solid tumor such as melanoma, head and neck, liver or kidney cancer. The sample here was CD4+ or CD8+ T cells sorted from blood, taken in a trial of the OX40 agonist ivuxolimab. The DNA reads TGTGCCAGCAGCGTAGGCGGCACAACGGGTGAAAAACTGTTTTTT. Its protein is CASSVGGTTGEKLFF.